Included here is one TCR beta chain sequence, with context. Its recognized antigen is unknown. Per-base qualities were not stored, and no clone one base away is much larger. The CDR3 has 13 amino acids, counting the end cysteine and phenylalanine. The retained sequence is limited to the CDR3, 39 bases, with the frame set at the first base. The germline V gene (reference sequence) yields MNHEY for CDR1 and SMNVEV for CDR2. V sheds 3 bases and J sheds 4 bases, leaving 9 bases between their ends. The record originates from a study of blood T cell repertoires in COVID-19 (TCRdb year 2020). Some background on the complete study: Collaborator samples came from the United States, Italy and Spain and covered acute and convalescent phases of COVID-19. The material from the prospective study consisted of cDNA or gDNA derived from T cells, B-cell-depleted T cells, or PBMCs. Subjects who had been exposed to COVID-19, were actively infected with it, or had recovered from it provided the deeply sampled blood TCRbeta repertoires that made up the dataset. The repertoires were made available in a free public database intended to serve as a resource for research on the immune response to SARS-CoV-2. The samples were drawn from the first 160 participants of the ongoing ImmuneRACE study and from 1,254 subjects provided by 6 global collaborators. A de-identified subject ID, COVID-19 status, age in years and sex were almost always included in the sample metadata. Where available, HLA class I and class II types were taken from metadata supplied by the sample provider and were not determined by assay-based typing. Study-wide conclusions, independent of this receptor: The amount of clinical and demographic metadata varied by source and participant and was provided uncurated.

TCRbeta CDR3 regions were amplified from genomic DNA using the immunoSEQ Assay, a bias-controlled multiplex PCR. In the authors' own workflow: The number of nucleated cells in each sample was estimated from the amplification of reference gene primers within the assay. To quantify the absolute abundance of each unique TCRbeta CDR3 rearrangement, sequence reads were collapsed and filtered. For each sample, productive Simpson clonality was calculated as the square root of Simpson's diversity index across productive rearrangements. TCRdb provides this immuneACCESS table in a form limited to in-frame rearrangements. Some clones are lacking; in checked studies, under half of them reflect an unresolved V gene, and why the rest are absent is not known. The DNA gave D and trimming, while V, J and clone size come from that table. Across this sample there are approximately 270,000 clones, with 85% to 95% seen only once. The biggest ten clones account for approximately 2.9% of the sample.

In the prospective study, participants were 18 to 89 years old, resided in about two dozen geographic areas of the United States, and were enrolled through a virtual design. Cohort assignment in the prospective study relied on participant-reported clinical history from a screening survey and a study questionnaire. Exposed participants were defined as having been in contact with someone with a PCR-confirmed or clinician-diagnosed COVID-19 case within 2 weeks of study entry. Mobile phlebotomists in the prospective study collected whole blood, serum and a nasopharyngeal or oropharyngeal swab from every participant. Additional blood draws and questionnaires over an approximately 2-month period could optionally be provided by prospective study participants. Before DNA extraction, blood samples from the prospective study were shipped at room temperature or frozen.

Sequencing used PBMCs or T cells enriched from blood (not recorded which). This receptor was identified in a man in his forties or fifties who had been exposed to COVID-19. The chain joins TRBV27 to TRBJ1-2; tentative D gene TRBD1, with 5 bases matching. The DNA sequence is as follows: TGTGCCAGCAGTTTGGGGCAGAGCTATGGCTACACCTTC. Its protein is CASSLGQSYGYTF.